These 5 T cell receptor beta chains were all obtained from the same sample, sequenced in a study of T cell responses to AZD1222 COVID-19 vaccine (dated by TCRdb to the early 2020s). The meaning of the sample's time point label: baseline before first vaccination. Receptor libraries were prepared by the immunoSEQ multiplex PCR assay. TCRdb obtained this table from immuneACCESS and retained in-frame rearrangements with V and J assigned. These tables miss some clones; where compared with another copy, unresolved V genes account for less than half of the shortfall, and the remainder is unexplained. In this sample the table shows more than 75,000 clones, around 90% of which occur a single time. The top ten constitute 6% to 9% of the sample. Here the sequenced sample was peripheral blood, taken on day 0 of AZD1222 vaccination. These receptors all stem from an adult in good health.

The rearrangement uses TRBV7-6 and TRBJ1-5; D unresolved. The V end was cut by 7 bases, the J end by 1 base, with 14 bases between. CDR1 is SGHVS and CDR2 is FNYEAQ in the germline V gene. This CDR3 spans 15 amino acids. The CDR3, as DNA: TGTGCCAGCACGCTAGGAGGTGGCAGCAATCAGCCCCAGCATTTT. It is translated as CASTLGGGSNQPQHF.

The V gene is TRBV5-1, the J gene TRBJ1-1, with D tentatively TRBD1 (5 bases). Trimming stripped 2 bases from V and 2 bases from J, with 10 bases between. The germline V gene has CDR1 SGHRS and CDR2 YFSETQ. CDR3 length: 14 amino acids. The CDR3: CASSFRALNTEAFF. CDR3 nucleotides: TGCGCCAGCAGCTTCAGGGCATTAAACACTGAAGCTTTCTTT.

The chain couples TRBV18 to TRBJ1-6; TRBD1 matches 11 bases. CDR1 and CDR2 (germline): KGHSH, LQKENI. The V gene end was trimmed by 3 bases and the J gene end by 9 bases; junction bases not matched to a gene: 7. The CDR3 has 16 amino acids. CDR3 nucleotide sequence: TGTGCCAGCTCACCCGGACAGGGGGCTTCGAGTTCACCCCTCCACTTT. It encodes CASSPGQGASSSPLHF.

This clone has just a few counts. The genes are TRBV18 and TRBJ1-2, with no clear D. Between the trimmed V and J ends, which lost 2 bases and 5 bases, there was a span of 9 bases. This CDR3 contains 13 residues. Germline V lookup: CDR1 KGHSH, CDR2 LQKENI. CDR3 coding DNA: TGTGCCAGCTCACCAGACGAACCGTATGGCTACACCTTC. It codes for CASSPDEPYGYTF.

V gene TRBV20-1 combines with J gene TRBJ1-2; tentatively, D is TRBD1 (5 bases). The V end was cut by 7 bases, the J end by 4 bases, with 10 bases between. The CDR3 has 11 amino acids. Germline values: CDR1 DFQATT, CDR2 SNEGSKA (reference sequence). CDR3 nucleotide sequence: TGCAGTGAGCAGGGTCCCTATGGCTACACCTTC. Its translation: CSEQGPYGYTF.